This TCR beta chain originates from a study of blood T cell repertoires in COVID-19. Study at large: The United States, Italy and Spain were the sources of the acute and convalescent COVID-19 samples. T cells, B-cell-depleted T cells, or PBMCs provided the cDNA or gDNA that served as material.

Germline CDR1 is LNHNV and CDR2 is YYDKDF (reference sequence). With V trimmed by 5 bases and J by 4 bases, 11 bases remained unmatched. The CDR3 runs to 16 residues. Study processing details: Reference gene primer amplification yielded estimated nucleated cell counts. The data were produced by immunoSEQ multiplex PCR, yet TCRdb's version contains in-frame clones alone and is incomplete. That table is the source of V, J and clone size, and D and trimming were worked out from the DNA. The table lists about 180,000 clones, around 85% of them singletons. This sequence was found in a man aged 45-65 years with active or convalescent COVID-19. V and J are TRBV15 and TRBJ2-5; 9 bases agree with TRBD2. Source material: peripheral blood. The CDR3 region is CATSGQRGADRETQYF. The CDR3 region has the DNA TGTGCCACCAGCGGGCAGCGGGGGGCAGATCGAGAGACCCAGTACTTC. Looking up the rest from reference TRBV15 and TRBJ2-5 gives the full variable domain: DAMVIQNPRYQVTQFGKPVTLSCSQTLNHNVMYWYQQKSSQAPKLLFHYYDKDFNNEADTPDNFQSRRPNTSFCFLDIRSPGLGDTAMYLCATSGQRGADRETQYFGPGTRLLVL.